The 25 T cell receptor beta chains given below trace back to one sample, sequenced in a study of T cell repertoires in cytomegalovirus infection. TCRdb re-called the reads with MiXCR, one entry per CDR3 protein. Found here are more than 200,000 distinct CDR3 sequences, approximately 10% of them singletons; the top ten hold roughly 16%. The sequenced sample consisted of PBMCs. The receptors derive from a human donor in good health (CMV status not recorded). Some clones in this sample may be carry-over from other donors' samples.

This clonotype was seen a few times. V is TRBV5-1 and J is TRBJ1-1; D unresolved. The CDR3 runs to 17 residues. Germline CDR1 reads SGHRS; CDR2 reads YFSETQ. V shed 6 bases and J shed 0 bases, with 21 bases lying between them. For the CDR3, the DNA is TGCGCCAGCACTCGAGGTGACGATCTCATCATGAACACTGAAGCTTTCTTT. Translated, it gives CASTRGDDLIMNTEAFF.

Remarks on this clonotype: This sequence may be a read error, since a much larger clone differs from it by one base. This chain connects TRBV5-6 to TRBJ2-1, with TRBD2 identical over 10 bases. In germline, CDR1 is SGHDT, CDR2 YYEEEE. Germline trimming cut 2 bases from V and 5 bases from J; bases unmatched to any gene: 1. The CDR3 consists of 14 residues. This CDR3 reads CASSLAGGDNEQFF. Here the CDR3 DNA reads TGTGCCAGCAGCTTAGCGGGAGGGGACAATGAGCAGTTCTTC.

The rearrangement links TRBV3-1 to TRBJ1-1, with 9 nucleotides matching TRBD1. The germline V gene encodes CDR1 LGHDT and CDR2 YNNKEL (reference sequence). Trimming at V came to 3 bases and at J to 11 bases, leaving 13 bases not matched to a gene. The CDR3 has 15 residues. CDR3 sequence reads: CASSHRDRGGSDAFF. CDR3 in DNA: TGTGCCAGCAGCCATCGCGACAGGGGGGGTAGTGATGCTTTCTTT. Together with reference TRBV3-1 and TRBJ1-1, the CDR3 gives the full variable domain: DTAVSQTPKYLVTQMGNDKSIKCEQNLGHDTMYWYKQDSKKFLKIMFSYNNKELIINETVPNRFSPKSPDKAHLNLHINSLELGDSAVYFCASSHRDRGGSDAFFGQGTRLTVV.

A few counts support this clonotype. The chain joins TRBV6-2 or TRBV6-3 to TRBJ2-5; D uncertain. CDR3 length: 14 residues. Trimming shortened V by 0 bases and J by 1 base, and 6 bases separated the two germline ends. Germline V gives CDR1 MNHEY, CDR2 SVGEGT. The CDR3 nucleotides read TGTGCCAGCAGTTACTCGAGTGCCCAAGAGACCCAGTACTTC. Residues: CASSYSSAQETQYF.

In this sample, this clonotype turned up once. This may be a read error, as it is one base from a much larger clone. The chain uses TRBV7-2 and TRBJ2-1; tentative D call: TRBD2 (5 bases). CDR1 is SGHTA and CDR2 is FQGNSA in the germline V gene. With 4 bases removed from V and 0 bases from J, the gap between germline ends came to 22 bases. CDR3 length: 19 amino acids. The CDR3 is CASSSRWGAVGSSYNEQFF. The CDR3, as DNA: TGTGCCAGCAGCTCACGTTGGGGAGCTGTGGGGAGCTCCTACAATGAGCAGTTCTTC.

This clonotype appeared a few times. The chain recombines TRBV12-3 or TRBV12-4 with TRBJ1-2; D is ambiguous. Trimming removed 2 bases from V and 4 bases from J, with 11 bases in between. The CDR3 consists of 14 residues. CDR3 protein: CASSLRGTLYGYTF. In DNA form, the CDR3 reads TGTGCCAGCAGTTTACGTGGAACCCTCTATGGCTACACCTTC.

This clonotype was detected many times. The chain uses TRBV20-1 and TRBJ1-5; D unresolved. From germline, CDR1 is DFQATT and CDR2 SNEGSKA (reference sequence). V was trimmed by 4 bases and J by 0 bases, leaving 7 bases between them. The CDR3 has 13 residues. This chain's CDR3 is CSATRSSNQPQHF. CDR3 bases: TGCAGTGCTACTCGGTCTAGCAATCAGCCCCAGCATTTT.

This clonotype has a count of ten or more. V gene TRBV5-1 combines with J gene TRBJ1-4; D may be TRBD1 (6 bases). V was cut by 5 bases and J by 5 bases, with 13 bases left in between. The germline V gene has CDR1 SGHRS and CDR2 YFSETQ. CDR3 size: 14 residues. The CDR3 region has the DNA TGCGCCAGCAGTTCCGGACAGATGAATGAAAAACTGTTTTTT. This encodes CASSSGQMNEKLFF.

In this sample, this clonotype turned up many times. This chain joins TRBV6-1 and TRBJ2-1; 13 bases map to TRBD2. Germline CDR1 is MNHNS and CDR2 is SASEGT. Losses at the gene ends were 6 bases for V and 7 bases for J; bases not matched to a gene: 9. The CDR3 extends over 16 amino acids. CDR3 residues: CASRSRTSGSWNEQFF. The CDR3 DNA is TGTGCCAGCAGAAGTCGGACTAGCGGGAGTTGGAATGAGCAGTTCTTC.

The chain recombines TRBV29-1 with TRBJ1-3; D is perhaps TRBD1 (6 bases). V lost 6 bases and J lost 4, with 10 bases in between. The CDR3 spans 12 residues. Germline V gene lookup returns CDR1 SQVTM and CDR2 ANQGSEA. CDR3 sequence reads: CSVRTEGNTIYF. The CDR3 nucleotides are TGCAGCGTGCGGACAGAAGGAAACACCATATATTTT.

This clonotype was seen many times. The rearrangement joins TRBV7-2 to TRBJ1-3, with D hard to call. The CDR3 length is 14 residues. Germline loops: CDR1 SGHTA, CDR2 FQGNSA. Between the trimmed V and J ends, which lost 1 base and 2 bases, there was a span of 6 bases. CDR3 in amino acids: CASSLVGTGNTIYF. The CDR3 region has the DNA TGTGCCAGCAGCTTAGTAGGGACTGGAAACACCATATATTTT. Looking up the rest from reference TRBV7-2 and TRBJ1-3 gives the full variable domain: GAGVSQSPSNKVTEKGKDVELRCDPISGHTALYWYRQSLGQGLEFLIYFQGNSAPDKSGLPSDRFSAERTGGSVSTLTIQRTQQEDSAVYLCASSLVGTGNTIYFGEGSWLTVV.

Remarks on this clonotype: A much larger clone differs from this one at a single base, so this may be a read error. The chain combines TRBV2 with TRBJ2-7, with 10 bases aligning to TRBD2. Germline-derived CDR1 and CDR2 are SNHLY and FYNNEI. CDR3 size: 13 residues. The CDR3 here is CDSRRTSGNEQYF. The CDR3 DNA is TGTGACAGCAGACGGACTAGCGGTAACGAGCAGTACTTC.

In its sample, this clonotype was seen many times. The chain combines TRBV14 with TRBJ2-5; D is possibly TRBD1 (6 bases). The CDR3 has 16 residues. V was trimmed by 4 bases and J by 4 bases, leaving 19 bases between them. Per germline, CDR1 SGHDN and CDR2 FVKESK. In DNA, the CDR3 is TGTGCCAGCAGCCGGGAGAGGGGGACCGCTCCAGAGACCCAGTACTTC. Translated, it gives CASSRERGTAPETQYF.

The sample holds a few counts of this clonotype. The chain recombines TRBV20-1 with TRBJ1-4; D not resolved. V shed 3 bases and J shed 8 bases, with 7 bases lying between them. The CDR3 has 11 amino acids. Germline V gives CDR1 DFQATT, CDR2 SNEGSKA (reference sequence). CDR3 sequence: CSASTVEKLFF. The CDR3 bases are TGCAGTGCTAGCACAGTAGAAAAACTGTTTTTT.

This clonotype has just a few counts. The chain links TRBV12-3 or TRBV12-4 to TRBJ2-2, with D perhaps matching TRBD2 (5 bases). The CDR3 totals 15 residues. The V gene lost 6 bases and the J gene lost 3 bases, with 14 bases spanning the gap. In DNA form, the CDR3 reads TGTGCCAGCAGGTCGACGGGGTTAGACACCGGGGAGCTGTTTTTT. This codes for CASRSTGLDTGELFF.

V and J are TRBV5-1 and TRBJ1-1, with D unclear. The ends were cut back, 3 bases at V and 0 bases at J, with 6 bases in the middle. This CDR3 is built from 13 residues. CDR1 SGHRS and CDR2 YFSETQ come from the germline V gene. CDR3 sequence (DNA): TGCGCCAGCAGCTGGACGTTGAACACTGAAGCTTTCTTT. The encoded protein is CASSWTLNTEAFF. Filled out from reference TRBV5-1 and TRBJ1-1, the complete variable domain reads KAGVTQTPRYLIKTRGQQVTLSCSPISGHRSVSWYQQTPGQGLQFLFEYFSETQRNKGNFPGRFSGRQFSNSRSEMNVSTLELGDSALYLCASSWTLNTEAFFGQGTRLTVV.

A few counts support this clonotype. J is TRBJ1-1 and V is TRBV12-3 or TRBV12-4, with a tentative D call TRBD1 (6 bases). CDR3 length: 14 amino acids. Trimming stripped 5 bases from V and 5 bases from J, with 15 bases between. CDR3 in amino acids: CASSVTGSFTEAFF. The CDR3 coding sequence is TGTGCCAGCAGTGTTACAGGGTCATTTACTGAAGCTTTCTTT.

V and J are TRBV20-1 and TRBJ2-7, with 7 bases fitting TRBD1. The V gene end was trimmed by 1 base and the J gene end by 3 bases; junction bases not matched to a gene: 6. CDR3 length: 14 residues. Germline V lookup: CDR1 DFQATT, CDR2 SNEGSKA (reference sequence). CDR3 nucleotides: TGCAGTGCTAGAGGGGGACAGATTTACTACGAGCAGTACTTC. The encoded protein is CSARGGQIYYEQYF.

This clonotype was picked up a small number of times. V gene TRBV28 combines with J gene TRBJ1-5, with D maybe TRBD1 (5 bases). The CDR3 contains 15 residues. V was clipped by 6 bases and J by 2 bases, with 14 bases between them. From germline, CDR1 is MDHEN and CDR2 SYDVKM. As DNA, the CDR3 is TGTGCCAGCAGGCCCTGGGGGGAGGGCAATCAGCCCCAGCATTTT. Its protein product is CASRPWGEGNQPQHF.

This clonotype has only a few counts. The rearrangement uses TRBV5-5 and TRBJ2-7; 10 bases are a match to TRBD2. The CDR3 has 17 amino acids. J lost 3 bases, V lost 4 bases, and 13 bases had no gene match. Germline V gene lookup returns CDR1 SGHKS and CDR2 YYEKEE (reference sequence). The DNA for the CDR3 is TGTGCCAGCAGCGGGCGGGTGCTAGCGGGGGCCCTCTACGAGCAGTACTTC. Its protein is CASSGRVLAGALYEQYF.

The chain uses TRBV29-1 and TRBJ2-2; 8 bases fit TRBD2. J was trimmed by 4 bases and V by 6 bases; bases with no gene match: 7. This CDR3 has 14 amino acids. CDR1 is SQVTM, CDR2 ANQGSEA, per germline. As DNA, the CDR3 is TGCAGCGTCTCCGGGACTAGGGTCACCGGGGAGCTGTTTTTT. Its protein product is CSVSGTRVTGELFF.

The CDR3 loop reads CATSDSSQPQHF. DNA for the CDR3: TGTGCCACCAGTGATTCAAGTCAGCCCCAGCATTTT. V and J are TRBV24-1 and TRBJ1-5; D not resolved. Germline V gene data show CDR1 as KGHDR and CDR2 as SFDVKD. Trimming removed 2 bases from V and 6 bases from J, with 4 bases in between. This CDR3 has 12 amino acids.

This clonotype was seen repeatedly, ten times or more. The chain couples TRBV28 to TRBJ1-1, with D possibly matching TRBD1 (6 bases). The CDR3 is 12 amino acids. V dropped 6 bases and J dropped 7 bases, with 12 bases sitting between them. CDR1 MDHEN and CDR2 SYDVKM come from the germline V gene. The chain's CDR3 is CASSPDSYEAFF. CDR3 DNA: TGTGCCAGCAGCCCGGACAGTTATGAAGCTTTCTTT.

In this sample, this clonotype turned up many times. The V and J genes are TRBV7-2 and TRBJ2-3, with TRBD2 matching over 14 bases. The CDR3 contains 17 residues. V shed 5 bases, J shed 4 bases, and the junction held 8 bases outside the gene matches. CDR1 is SGHTA and CDR2 is FQGNSA in the germline V gene. The CDR3 region is CASSPGTSGSIADTQYF. CDR3 bases: TGTGCCAGCAGCCCTGGGACTAGCGGGAGTATCGCAGATACGCAGTATTTT.

This clonotype was counted many times. The rearrangement uses TRBV11-2 and TRBJ2-3; 9 positions agree with TRBD2. The CDR3 is 15 residues long. CDR1 is SGHAT, CDR2 FQNNGV, per germline. Trimming cost V 8 bases and J 6 bases; bases outside gene matches: 12. For the CDR3, the DNA is TGTGCCAGCCGAAGACTAGCGGCCCGGGAGGATACGCAGTATTTT. Translation gives CASRRLAAREDTQYF.